A selection of T cell receptor beta chains follows, all from one sample in a study of post-analysis software for immune sequencing data. MiXCR, run by TCRdb on the PCR reads, gives a single entry per CDR3 protein. This sample carries hundreds of thousands of distinct CDR3 sequences, approximately 60% of them seen once, and the ten largest clones take around 11%. The sample consisted of blood. The receptors here all came from a girl aged 2-10 years with multiple sclerosis. CDR3s include the opening cysteine and the closing phenylalanine or tryptophan. The D gene is left open where the match is weak. The size of a clone is reported for some rows only, either as once, few or many, or as a class for expanded clones.

j_call v_call clone_size d_call cdr3_nt cdr3_aa
TRBJ2-3 TRBV20-1 . . TGCAGTGCTAAGGGGGCGAGCGGGGCTTACACAGATACGCAGTATTTT CSAKGASGAYTDTQYF
TRBJ2-7 TRBV14 few TRBD2 TGTGCCAGCAGCCTTTCCGGGACTAGCTCCTACGAGCAGTACTTC CASSLSGTSSYEQYF
TRBJ2-3 TRBV5-6 . . TGTGCCAGCAGCTCCCGCATCGGAGATACGCAGTATTTT CASSSRIGDTQYF
TRBJ2-5 TRBV5-1 few . TGTGCCAGCAGTTTGGAGGGAAAGACCCAGTACTTC CASSLEGKTQYF
TRBJ2-6 TRBV10-3 . TRBD2 TGTGCCATCAGTGGCCTAGCGGGGGCTGGGGCCAACGTCCTGACTTTC CAISGLAGAGANVLTF
TRBJ1-1 TRBV15 . . TGTGCCACCAGCAGCAGGTTATGGGGGGACCACACTGAAGCTTTCTTT CATSSRLWGDHTEAFF
TRBJ2-7 TRBV16 once . TGTGCCAGCAGCCAATCTTGGGCTCTCTCCTACGAGCAGTACTTC CASSQSWALSYEQYF
TRBJ2-7 TRBV5-1 few . TGCGCCAGCAGCTTGGTGGGACGGAACTACGAGCAGTACTTC CASSLVGRNYEQYF
TRBJ1-4 TRBV7-2 . . TGTGCCAGCAGCTCCCCGGGACGTCTAGAAAAACTGTTTTTT CASSSPGRLEKLFF
TRBJ2-1 TRBV7-3 . TRBD2 TGTGCCAGCAGTCAAGCGGGAGAGTACAATGAGCAGTTCTTC CASSQAGEYNEQFF
TRBJ2-7 TRBV20-1 . . TGCAGTGCTAGACGGGCCTCCTACGAGCAGTACTTC CSARRASYEQYF
TRBJ2-7 TRBV27 . . TGTGCCAGCAGCCCGTACGGGGGCGTCTCCTACGAGCAGTACTTC CASSPYGGVSYEQYF
TRBJ2-5 TRBV5-1 few . TGCGCCAGCAGCACCGGGGGCAATCGGGAGACCCAGTACTTC CASSTGGNRETQYF
TRBJ2-1 TRBV29-1 few . TGCAGCGTAGTGGAGGCCCTCAGCTCCTACAATGAGCAGTTCTTC CSVVEALSSYNEQFF
TRBJ1-2 TRBV7-9 few . TGTGCCAGCAGCTTTGGGCCGGATGGCTACACCTTC CASSFGPDGYTF
TRBJ2-7 TRBV20-1 . . TGCAGTGCTAGTGGCTTTAAAAGCTCCTACGAGCAGTACTTC CSASGFKSSYEQYF
TRBJ1-4 TRBV4-2 few TRBD1 TGTGCCAGCAGCCAAGAAAACCCGGCAGGGGGCATTAATGAAAAACTGTTTTTT CASSQENPAGGINEKLFF
TRBJ2-7 TRBV7-2 . . TGTGCCAGCAGCTTCTTAGTAGCTTCAAACGAGCAGTACTTC CASSFLVASNEQYF
TRBJ2-5 TRBV6-2/TRBV6-3 . . TGTGCCAGCAGCTACGGTCGGCAGAGTAACAGAGAGACCCAGTACTTC CASSYGRQSNRETQYF
TRBJ2-5 TRBV9 . TRBD2 TGTGCCAGCAGCATTAGCGGGAGTGGGGAGACCCAGTACTTC CASSISGSGETQYF
TRBJ1-2 TRBV7-2 . . TGTGCCAGCGGAGGCCCGCGGGATGGCTACACCTTC CASGGPRDGYTF
TRBJ2-7 TRBV11-2 . . TGTGCCAGCAGCCAATGTACCGAGCAGTACTTC CASSQCTEQYF
TRBJ2-1 TRBV20-1 . TRBD2 TGCAGTGCTAGATATTCGGGACTAGCGGCTTACTACAATGAGCAGTTCTTC CSARYSGLAAYYNEQFF
TRBJ2-7 TRBV7-9 . . TGTGCCAGCAGCTTAGAGGGGGTCGAGCAGTACTTC CASSLEGVEQYF
TRBJ1-1 TRBV4-1 few . TGCGCCAGCAGCCAAGCAGACAGGCTGGGGGGCACTGAAGCTTTCTTT CASSQADRLGGTEAFF